The 25 T cell receptor beta chains in this list originate from one sample, sequenced in a study of beta chain features in type 1 diabetes. The whole isolated RNA underwent reverse transcription, so sequencing captured expressed TCRB transcripts. Repertoires were generated with immunoSEQ multiplex PCR, while TCRdb's copy carries only in-frame clones and drops some. In the table there are 850,000 to 900,000 clones, about 17% of which are singletons. The specimen sequenced was naive CD4+ T cells from blood. Source of these receptors: a woman in her late teens or twenties in good health.

Notes on this clone: Possible read error: a much larger clone is one base away. This specimen includes other DNA sequences encoding the same CDR3. The chain is built from TRBV11-2 and TRBJ2-5, with D uncertain. V gave up 1 base and J gave up 5 bases, with 2 bases separating them. The germline gives CDR1 SGHAT, CDR2 FQNNGV. The CDR3 sequence is 11 residues long. The CDR3 sequence: CASSLGETQYF. The CDR3 nucleotides are TGTGCCAGCAGCTTAGGGGAGACCCAGTACTTC.

This rearrangement joins TRBV18 to TRBJ2-5; D unresolved. Trimming stripped 3 bases from V and 2 bases from J, with 13 bases between. Looked up from germline, CDR1 is KGHSH and CDR2 is LQKENI. This CDR3 spans 15 amino acids. The CDR3 DNA sequence: TGTGCCAGCTCACCTATCCTTGGCGGACAAGAGACCCAGTACTTC. Translation gives CASSPILGGQETQYF. Combining the CDR3 with reference TRBV18 and TRBJ2-5 gives the whole variable domain NAGVMQNPRHLVRRRGQEARLRCSPMKGHSHVYWYRQLPEEGLKFMVYLQKENIIDESGMPKERFSAEFPKEGPSILRIQQVVRGDSAAYFCASSPILGGQETQYFGPGTRLLVL.

This rearrangement joins TRBV29-1 to TRBJ1-3; possible D gene TRBD1, 6 bases. The CDR3 runs 14 residues. Looked up from germline, CDR1 is SQVTM and CDR2 is ANQGSEA. V was shortened by 4 bases and J by 2 bases, with 12 bases between the two germline ends. Here the CDR3 DNA reads TGCAGCGTTGGACAGACAGGCACTGGAAACACCATATATTTT. Encoded protein: CSVGQTGTGNTIYF.

This clone has a handful of counts. The V call is TRBV2, the J call TRBJ1-1; perhaps TRBD1 as D (6 bases). V lost 5 bases and J 5 bases, leaving 12 bases between the germline ends. The CDR3 runs to 13 residues. Germline V gives CDR1 SNHLY, CDR2 FYNNEI. CDR3 bases: TGTGCCAGCAGTCTACAGGGTAATACTGAAGCTTTCTTT. Translating gives CASSLQGNTEAFF.

The chain has TRBV18 and TRBJ1-2; D possibly corresponds to TRBD1 (6 bases). V lost 2 bases, J lost 6 bases, and 13 bases lay in between. Germline CDR1 KGHSH, CDR2 LQKENI. The CDR3 totals 14 residues. The CDR3: CASSPSSGAHGYTF. In DNA, the CDR3 is TGTGCCAGCTCACCAAGTTCGGGGGCGCATGGCTACACCTTC.

This rearrangement joins TRBV4-2 to TRBJ2-3; 11 bases agree with TRBD2. The V segment lost 4 bases and the J segment 8 bases; nucleotides outside the gene matches: 14. The CDR3 loop spans 17 amino acids. CDR1 and CDR2 (germline): LGHNA, YNFKEQ. CDR3 in amino acids: CASSPRTSGFPRGTQYF. The CDR3 nucleotides are TGTGCCAGCAGCCCCCGGACTAGCGGGTTTCCCAGGGGTACGCAGTATTTT.

The chain has TRBV7-8 and TRBJ2-5, with 11 bases fitting TRBD2. The J segment lost 2 bases and the V segment lost 1 base, leaving 0 bases of the junction unmatched. Germline-derived CDR1 and CDR2 are SGHVS and FQNEAQ. The CDR3 length is 15 residues. CDR3 loop: CASSLGTSGQETQYF. The CDR3 DNA reads TGTGCCAGCAGCTTAGGGACTAGCGGGCAAGAGACCCAGTACTTC.

The V and J genes are TRBV29-1 and TRBJ2-7; D not resolved. Looked up from germline, CDR1 is SQVTM and CDR2 is ANQGSEA. This CDR3 spans 12 amino acids. Trimming stripped 3 bases from V and 3 bases from J, with 9 bases between. CDR3 bases: TGCAGCGTTGATGGGCTAGACTACGAGCAGTACTTC. Residues: CSVDGLDYEQYF.

The chain is built from TRBV20-1 and TRBJ2-4; weak D call: TRBD2 (5 bases). The CDR3 has 11 amino acids. CDR1 and CDR2 from the germline V gene are DFQATT and SNEGSKA (reference sequence). V dropped 6 bases and J dropped 6 bases, with 9 bases sitting between them. The CDR3 loop reads CSAGGANIQYF. CDR3 bases: TGCAGTGCCGGAGGAGCAAACATTCAGTACTTC.

This clone has more than one count but fewer than ten. The chain recombines TRBV29-1 with TRBJ1-1; D is unclear. Per germline, CDR1 SQVTM and CDR2 ANQGSEA. The ends were cut back, 4 bases at V and 4 bases at J, with 10 bases in the middle. The CDR3 runs to 12 residues. The CDR3, as DNA: TGCAGCGTTGTAGGGTACGGCACTGAAGCTTTCTTT. Amino acid sequence: CSVVGYGTEAFF.

The V gene is TRBV28, the J gene TRBJ2-2; 13 bases line up with TRBD2. The V gene end was trimmed by 6 bases and the J gene end by 0 bases; junction bases not matched to a gene: 16. This CDR3 contains 21 residues. Germline V gene sequence: CDR1 MDHEN, CDR2 SYDVKM. The DNA of the CDR3 is TGTGCCAGCAGACACTTCCCGGGACTAGCGGGACAGTACGCGAACACCGGGGAGCTGTTTTTT. It encodes CASRHFPGLAGQYANTGELFF.

The gene calls are TRBV2 and TRBJ2-5; D unclear. Per the germline V gene, CDR1 is SNHLY and CDR2 is FYNNEI. V dropped 9 bases and J dropped 1 base, with 12 bases sitting between them. This CDR3 is 13 amino acids long. The chain's CDR3 is CASFITRQETQYF. CDR3 in DNA: TGTGCCAGTTTCATCACACGCCAAGAGACCCAGTACTTC.

This clone was seen only a few times. This rearrangement joins TRBV28 to TRBJ2-5, with D hard to call. Looked up from germline, CDR1 is MDHEN and CDR2 is SYDVKM. The CDR3 runs to 12 residues. Trimming removed 5 bases from V and 4 bases from J, with 8 bases in between. DNA of the CDR3: TGTGCCAGCAGTATCGGTCGAGAGACCCAGTACTTC. Protein: CASSIGRETQYF.

The rearrangement uses TRBV4-3 and TRBJ1-1; TRBD1 is a possible D gene (6 bases). V lost 3 bases and J lost 13, with 18 bases in between. Germline V gene sequence: CDR1 LGHNA, CDR2 YSLEER. The CDR3 length is 13 residues. The CDR3 DNA sequence: TGCGCCAGCAGCCAGCAGGGGACCGGGAGACGTTTCTTT. It encodes CASSQQGTGRRFF.

V and J are TRBV10-3 and TRBJ2-7; either TRBD1 or TRBD2 may supply D (5 bases each). Germline-derived CDR1 and CDR2 are ENHRY and SYGVKD. Trimming removed 3 bases from V and 1 base from J, with 16 bases in between. The CDR3 totals 16 residues. The CDR3 nucleotides are TGTGCCATCAGTGACCAAGGGACCCAACGGTCCTACGAGCAGTACTTC. It yields the protein CAISDQGTQRSYEQYF.

Turning to this clone: The same CDR3 is also encoded by other DNA sequences in this sample. V is TRBV7-9 and J is TRBJ1-4; D is unclear. The CDR3 extends over 12 amino acids. V gave up 3 bases and J gave up 8 bases, with 7 bases separating them. Germline V gene lookup returns CDR1 SEHNR and CDR2 FQNEAQ (reference sequence). CDR3 residues: CASSFGGEKLFF. CDR3 bases: TGTGCCAGCAGCTTTGGAGGGGAAAAACTGTTTTTT.

The gene calls are TRBV7-8 and TRBJ2-3, with D possibly being TRBD2 (5 bases). The germline gives CDR1 SGHVS, CDR2 FQNEAQ. V was trimmed by 4 bases and J by 4 bases, leaving 12 bases between them. The CDR3 is 14 residues long. CDR3 sequence reads: CASSSAVSADTQYF. The CDR3 DNA follows: TGTGCCAGCAGCTCCGCAGTTAGCGCAGATACGCAGTATTTT.

Only a few counts were recorded for this clone. CDR3 residues: CASSSTRDFIETQYF. The CDR3 DNA reads as TGTGCCAGCAGTTCCACTCGGGACTTTATAGAGACCCAGTACTTC. The V and J genes are TRBV28 and TRBJ2-5; tentatively, D is TRBD2 (6 bases). Germline loops: CDR1 MDHEN, CDR2 SYDVKM. This CDR3 contains 15 residues. V dropped 4 bases and J dropped 4 bases, with 16 bases sitting between them.

This clone has more than one count but fewer than ten. The rearrangement uses TRBV29-1 and TRBJ2-7; D is uncertain. Germline lookup yields CDR1 SQVTM and CDR2 ANQGSEA. This CDR3 region has 13 residues. Trimming shortened V by 3 bases and J by 1 base, and 10 bases separated the two germline ends. CDR3 in amino acids: CSVEWGTSYEQYF. CDR3 in DNA: TGCAGCGTTGAGTGGGGAACTTCCTACGAGCAGTACTTC.

The genes are TRBV9 and TRBJ1-5; 7 bases are shared with TRBD1. V shed 4 bases, J shed 4 bases, and the junction held 2 bases outside the gene matches. From germline, CDR1 is SGDLS and CDR2 YYNGEE. The CDR3 is 13 residues long. For the CDR3, the DNA is TGTGCCAGCAGCCAGACAGGGAATCAGCCCCAGCATTTT. Encoded protein: CASSQTGNQPQHF.

Points on this clone: This could be a read error, since a much larger clone is one nucleotide away. Within the sample, other DNA sequences also encode this same CDR3. V is TRBV7-2 and J is TRBJ2-7; the D is unclear. The CDR3 is 11 residues long. Germline assignment: CDR1 SGHTA and CDR2 FQGNSA. V lost 5 bases, J lost 0 bases, and 2 bases lay in between. The CDR3 protein is CASSPSYEQYF. CDR3 sequence (DNA): TGTGCCAGCAGCCCCTCCTACGAGCAGTACTTC.

The rearrangement links TRBV7-2 to TRBJ2-2; 12 nucleotides align to TRBD2. J was trimmed by 7 bases and V by 6 bases; bases with no gene match: 9. This CDR3 has 16 residues. The V gene's germline CDR1 is SGHTA and CDR2 FQGNSA. The CDR3 loop reads CASRPLAGGPHGELFF. CDR3 coding DNA: TGTGCCAGCAGACCCCTAGCGGGAGGGCCCCACGGGGAGCTGTTTTTT.

The CDR3 DNA sequence: TGTGCCAGCAGCTTCCAAGCGGGACGAGAGACCCAGTACTTC. Its translation is CASSFQAGRETQYF. The V and J genes are TRBV7-9 and TRBJ2-5, with TRBD2 matching 7 bases. This CDR3 has 14 residues. CDR1 and CDR2 (germline): SEHNR, FQNEAQ (reference sequence). V shed 3 bases and J 4 bases; nucleotides not matched to a gene: 5.

This clone showed up just a few times. The V call is TRBV5-4, the J call TRBJ2-1, with D unresolved. Germline lookup yields CDR1 SGHNT and CDR2 YYREEE (reference sequence). The V and J ends lost 4 bases and 8 bases respectively, with 10 bases between them. The CDR3 spans 12 residues. Here the CDR3 reads CASSDSFDEQFF. CDR3 DNA sequence: TGTGCCAGCAGCGACTCTTTCGATGAGCAGTTCTTC.

J is TRBJ2-5 and V is TRBV4-2; maybe TRBD2 (5 bases). With the DNA end fitting TRBJ2-7 better, the J assignment may be wrong. Germline loops: CDR1 LGHNA, CDR2 YNFKEQ. The CDR3 has 11 amino acids. CDR3 protein: CATGDSYEQYF. Written as DNA, the CDR3 is TGTGCCACCGGGGACTCCTACGAGCAGTACTTC.